This T cell receptor (beta chain) was captured by sequencing in a study of blood T cells in healthy people across ages (dated by TCRdb to between 2014 and 2017). For context, the study as a whole: Template switching captured roughly one uniquely barcoded TCR beta cDNA molecule per two T cells in model experiments. To track age-related changes in TCR beta repertoire diversity, the study relied on deep sequencing normalized with unique cDNA molecular identifiers. Donors were grouped into four age groups: young (average roughly 16 years), middle-aged (roughly 40), aged (about 60) and long-lived (approximately 82). Donors of different ages were randomly distributed across sequencing lanes to avoid experimental bias. For two donors (one aged 18 to 29 and one aged 80 or older), the study analyzed two additional independent replicas of 1 million unique cDNA reads from the same blood draw.

The CDR3 covers 15 residues, taking in both the cysteine and the phenylalanine. Only the CDR3 DNA is retained, 45 bases long and in frame from the first base. The junction shows trimming of 6 bases on V and 4 bases on J, plus 18 bases between the germline ends. For this clonotype: What this receptor recognizes is not known. No much larger clone is present one base from it, and per-base qualities are unavailable.

The protocol used for the library was 5' RACE. Sequencing was performed on an Illumina HiSeq 2500. A second roughly 7 to 11 cycle PCR used a sample-barcoded 5' primer and a J-beta primer mix. A unique molecular identifier was introduced onto each TCR beta cDNA molecule by a template-switch 5' adaptor carrying 12 random nucleotides. At least 2.5 million CDR3-containing paired-end reads were obtained from each sample. The Mint cDNA synthesis kit, primed by a TRBC-specific oligonucleotide, was used to synthesize first-strand cDNA from all RNA. All cDNA was treated with uracil-DNA glycosylase and then went through a first 18-cycle PCR with the universal primers M1SS and BC2_uni_R. As for the authors' bioinformatics: Normalization of each sample was performed by random selection of 1 million high-quality reads, each carrying a distinct molecular identifier. Reads with shared molecular identifiers were discarded instead of being binned into consensus sequences. MiTCR, with a Q25 quality threshold and the strictest error-elimination algorithm, was used for CDR3 identification, clonotype clustering and error correction. A nonparametric unseen species model with Euler transformation was used to estimate lower-bound total TCR beta diversity. TCRdb trimmed public reads at Q25 via fastp, called clones via MiXCR and kept in-frame beta chains. Every CDR3 protein is listed once, alongside the most common genes and DNA of its rows. These V and J calls derive from TCRdb rather than the authors' analysis. Recorded for this sample are around 620,000 distinct CDR3 sequences; 27% of them occurred a single time. The top ten hold 15% to 20% of the sample.

The approximately 39 donors, aged roughly 6 to 95 years, were systemically healthy Caucasian individuals from Russia. Each donor gave 9.5 to 10 milliliters of peripheral blood, drawn into EDTA-treated Vacutainer tubes. PBMCs were isolated by Ficoll-Paque density-gradient centrifugation, with at least 6 million obtained per sample. Total RNA, at least 6 micrograms per sample, was extracted from PBMCs with Trizol reagent. For every donor, an aliquot of PBMCs went through flow cytometry to measure the percentages of naive CD45RAhigh/CD27high T cells. On the study overall, not on this receptor specifically: Estimates of total diversity based on one million sequenced T cells were considered lower bounds and underestimates. Since profiling was done on bulk unsorted PBMCs, naive and antigen-experienced compartments could not be conclusively compared. As age increased, observed TCR beta diversity per million T cells dropped in a roughly linear way, and a significant reduction was already evident by age about 40. Donor CMV infection status was unknown, potentially confounding age-related changes in expanded clonotypes. A strong correlation was found between observed TCR beta diversity and the percentage of naive T cells measured by flow cytometry. The long-lived group showed more naive CD4+ T cells, fewer expanded clones and increased TCR diversity than the aged group, suggesting age selection.

The sequenced sample consisted of blood. The sequence was collected from a woman aged 65 to 85 in good health. Rearrangement joined TRBV12-3 or TRBV12-4 to TRBJ1-2; a weak D assignment points to TRBD1 (6 bases agree). The DNA sequence is given as TGTGCCAGCAGCCCTGACCATGACAGGACCTATGGCTACACCTTC. Its translation is CASSPDHDRTYGYTF.